This is a list of T cell receptor beta chains from one sample in a study of blood T cell repertoires in COVID-19. Clones were read by immunoSEQ multiplex PCR, and TCRdb kept only the in-frame ones, dropping some. The sample lists under 85,000 clones, around 74% occurring once. The sample comprised peripheral blood. The receptor set was obtained from a human donor in a cohort sampled during active COVID-19. The CDR3 runs from the conserved cysteine through the conserved F or W. A D gene is named only where the DNA matches it firmly. Size is stated for part of the rows, as once, few or many counts, or as a class when the clone is expanded.

>TRBV6-5|TRBD1|.|TRBJ1-2
TGTGCCAGCACCTTACGACAGGGCGTCCGGAACGGCTACACCTTC
CASTLRQGVRNGYTF
>TRBV9|TRBD2|many|TRBJ2-5
TGTGCCAGCAGCGGGGAGGGGACTAGCTGGGAGACCCAGTACTTC
CASSGEGTSWETQYF
>TRBV12-3/TRBV12-4|.|.|TRBJ1-1
TGTGCCAGCAGTTTCACTCACGGACATTCGGCTTTCTTT
CASSFTHGHSAFF
>TRBV5-5|TRBD1|.|TRBJ1-6
TGTGCCAGCAGCCTCACAGGGGCCCAGAGAGATTCACCCCTCCACTTT
CASSLTGAQRDSPLHF
>TRBV28|.|.|TRBJ1-1
TGTGCCAGCAGTCCTTCAGGGGCGGGGAACACTGAAGCTTTCTTT
CASSPSGAGNTEAFF
>TRBV7-9|TRBD1|few|TRBJ1-6
TGTGCCAGCAGCCCCGACAGGGCAAGTTCACCCCTCCACTTT
CASSPDRASSPLHF
>TRBV18|.|.|TRBJ2-1
TGTGCCAGCTCGCGATTAGCGGACCTCTACAATGAGCAGTTCTTC
CASSRLADLYNEQFF
>TRBV27|TRBD1|.|TRBJ1-2
TGTGCCAGCAGTTCACCAACGGACAGGGCACGAGGCTACACCTTC
CASSSPTDRARGYTF
>TRBV5-1|.|.|TRBJ1-4
TGCGCCAGCAGCTTGGGGCAGGGCATGATTACTAATGAAAAACTGTTTTTT
CASSLGQGMITNEKLFF
>TRBV2|TRBD1|once|TRBJ1-2
TGTGCCAGCAGCGTGGACAGGGCTGGCAACTATGGCTACACCTTC
CASSVDRAGNYGYTF
>TRBV5-1|TRBD1|medium-sized|TRBJ2-2
TGCGCCAGCAGCTCCCCCGGGACAGGGGACACCGGGGAGCTGTTTTTT
CASSSPGTGDTGELFF
>TRBV5-4|TRBD1|.|TRBJ2-7
TGTGCCAGCAGCTTGAACAGGGGGCTGGAAAACGAGCAGTACTTC
CASSLNRGLENEQYF
>TRBV7-3|TRBD2|once|TRBJ2-7
TGTGCCAGCAGCTTAAAAGGAGGGGAGGGCTACGAGCAGTACTTC
CASSLKGGEGYEQYF
>TRBV5-1|.|.|TRBJ1-6
TGCGCCAGCAGCTTGGTCCAGGGCTATAATTCACCCCTCCACTTT
CASSLVQGYNSPLHF
>TRBV25-1|TRBD1|.|TRBJ2-7
TGTGCCAGCAGTCCCCAGTTGGGACAGGGGTTTTCCTACGAGCAGTACTTC
CASSPQLGQGFSYEQYF
>TRBV7-6|TRBD2|.|TRBJ2-1
TGTGCCAGCAGCACCCTTGGCTGGAAGCGGGGGGGCGCTGAGCAGTTCTTC
CASSTLGWKRGGAEQFF
>TRBV11-2|.|.|TRBJ2-6
TGTGCCAGCAGCTTCCTCCCGGACAGGCTAGCGGGTGGGGCCAACGTCCTGACTTTC
CASSFLPDRLAGGANVLTF
>TRBV7-9|.|.|TRBJ2-6
TGTGCCAGCAGCCTGGGCGGGGCCAACGTCCTGACTTTC
CASSLGGANVLTF
>TRBV9|.|.|TRBJ2-7
TGTGCCAGCAGCGCCCCCGTCGGGAGTGGATCCTACGAGCAGTACTTC
CASSAPVGSGSYEQYF
>TRBV12-3/TRBV12-4|.|.|TRBJ2-7
TGTGCCAGCAGCTTAAGGGGCGAGCAGTACTTC
CASSLRGEQYF
>TRBV11-2|.|.|TRBJ2-7
TGTGCCAGCAGCTTCCCGTCCCAAGGGGCCTACGAGCAGTACTTC
CASSFPSQGAYEQYF
>TRBV7-6|.|.|TRBJ2-7
TGTGCCAGCAGTGTGGGAGGGGGTTCCTACGAGCAGTACTTC
CASSVGGGSYEQYF
>TRBV7-9|.|once|TRBJ1-1
TGTGCCAGCAGCGCCTCGCACAGCCCAACCACTGAAGCTTTCTTT
CASSASHSPTTEAFF
>TRBV27|.|.|TRBJ1-6
TGTGCCAGCAGTTCGTACAGCTTGGGTAATTCACCCCTCCACTTT
CASSSYSLGNSPLHF
>TRBV5-4|TRBD2|.|TRBJ2-5
TGTGCCAGCAGGCCTTCTGGGAGGGTGGAGACCCAGTACTTC
CASRPSGRVETQYF
>TRBV3-1/TRBV3-2|TRBD1|once|TRBJ1-1
TGTGCCAGCAGTTCGATCACCGGGACAGGGGGCGAGGTCACTGAAGCTTTCTTT
CASSSITGTGGEVTEAFF
>TRBV29-1|TRBD1|.|TRBJ1-2
TGCAGCGTTGAATACAGGGGGCCTAACTATGGCTACACCTTC
CSVEYRGPNYGYTF
>TRBV4-1|.|.|TRBJ2-5
TGCGCCAGCAGCCAAGACCCCAGGGTACAAGAGACCCAGTACTTC
CASSQDPRVQETQYF
>TRBV30|.|.|TRBJ1-1
TGTGCCTGGAGTGGACAGACGAACACTGAAGCTTTCTTT
CAWSGQTNTEAFF
>TRBV6-5|TRBD1|.|TRBJ1-3
TGTGCCAGCAGCGGGACAGGGGTAGGAAACACCATATATTTT
CASSGTGVGNTIYF
>TRBV19|TRBD1|.|TRBJ2-3
TGTGCCAGTAGTATTTGGACAGGGGGCACAGATACGCAGTATTTT
CASSIWTGGTDTQYF
>TRBV7-8|.|.|TRBJ2-7
TGTGCCAGCAGCTTAGCCTTACGGGTAAGCTCCTACGAGCAGTACTTC
CASSLALRVSSYEQYF
>TRBV5-1|TRBD1|.|TRBJ2-7
TGCGCCAGCAGCTATAGACAGGGGGCCTACGAGCAGTACTTC
CASSYRQGAYEQYF
>TRBV5-8|TRBD1|.|TRBJ2-7
TGTGCCAGCAGCCGGGCTACAGGGGGAGGCTACGAGCAGTACTTC
CASSRATGGGYEQYF